These 29 T cell receptor beta chains were all obtained from the same sample, sequenced in a study of T cell responses to AZD1222 COVID-19 vaccine. TCRdb keeps only in-frame clones here, not all; method: immunoSEQ multiplex PCR. This repertoire shows fewer than 150,000 clones, approximately 84% found once; its top ten account for about 4%. The starting material was peripheral blood, obtained on day 0 of AZD1222 vaccination. The origin of the receptors is an adult in good health.

This clone was seen a single time. V and J are TRBV5-8 and TRBJ1-4; perhaps TRBD1 as D (5 bases). Between the trimmed V and J ends, which lost 0 bases and 6 bases, there was a span of 21 bases. The CDR3 loop spans 18 amino acids. The germline CDR1 and CDR2 sequences are SGHTS and YDEGEE. CDR3 protein: CASSLGFNFGGVDEKLFF. CDR3 in DNA: TGTGCCAGCAGCTTGGGCTTCAATTTTGGGGGAGTGGATGAAAAACTGTTTTTT. The full variable domain, in which reference TRBV5-8 and TRBJ1-4 provide the parts outside the CDR3, is EAGVTQSPTHLIKTRGQQATLRCSPISGHTSVYWYQQALGLGLQFLLWYDEGEERNRGNFPPRFSGRQFPNYSSELNVNALELEDSALYLCASSLGFNFGGVDEKLFFGSGTQLSVL.

The chain links TRBV7-2 to TRBJ2-7, with 7 bases that match TRBD1. The V gene end was trimmed by 4 bases and the J gene end by 5 bases; junction bases not matched to a gene: 8. This CDR3 contains 14 residues. CDR1 and CDR2 from the germline V gene are SGHTA and FQGNSA. CDR3 DNA: TGTGCCAGCAGCTCAGGACAGGCTCCGAACGAGCAGTACTTC. Protein sequence: CASSSGQAPNEQYF.

CDR3 nucleotides: TGTGCCAGCAGCGTAGGAATCGCAGCTAACACTGAAGCTTTCTTT. It codes for CASSVGIAANTEAFF. This chain links TRBV9 with TRBJ1-1; D is uncertain. Per the germline V gene, CDR1 is SGDLS and CDR2 is YYNGEE. Trimming cost V 0 bases and J 2 bases, with 11 bases left between them. The CDR3 runs 15 residues.

This chain uses TRBV6-5 with TRBJ1-2, with 9 positions matching TRBD1. Germline V lookup: CDR1 MNHEY, CDR2 SVGAGI. CDR3 size: 15 residues. With V trimmed by 4 bases and J by 1 base, 4 bases remained unmatched. The CDR3, as DNA: TGTGCCAGCAGTTCGCGGACAGGGGATAACTATGGCTACACCTTC. This gives the protein CASSSRTGDNYGYTF.

This chain links TRBV12-3 or TRBV12-4 with TRBJ1-5; D unclear. The length of the CDR3 is 13 residues. The V end lost 6 bases, the J end lost 2 bases, and 8 bases lay between the germline ends. The CDR3 DNA reads TGTGCCAGCAGAACCAGCGGCAATCAGCCCCAGCATTTT. Translation: CASRTSGNQPQHF.

This clone was counted between two and nine times. The genes are TRBV5-4 and TRBJ1-2; no firm D call. The CDR3 runs to 15 residues. V lost 0 bases to trimming and J lost 7 bases, with 16 bases between them. Per germline, CDR1 SGHNT and CDR2 YYREEE (reference sequence). The CDR3 nucleotides are TGTGCCAGCAGCTTGGATTTGGGATGGCCTAGTGGCTACACCTTC. This gives the protein CASSLDLGWPSGYTF.

This clone was found once. The chain combines TRBV3-1 (or the pseudogene TRBV3-2) with TRBJ1-6; D ambiguous. CDR3 length: 13 amino acids. From germline, CDR1 is LGHDT and CDR2 YNNKEL (reference sequence). V was clipped by 8 bases and J by 11 bases, with 16 bases between them. CDR3 nucleotide sequence: TGTGCCAGCTCGACCCCCTGGGAGACACCCCTCCACTTT. Its protein product is CASSTPWETPLHF.

The V and J genes are TRBV27 and TRBJ1-1; unclear D gene. CDR3 length equals 12 residues. Trimming took 4 bases from V and 10 from J, leaving 13 bases between them. The germline CDR1 and CDR2 sequences are MNHEY and SMNVEV (reference sequence). The CDR3 region has the DNA TGTGCCAGCAGTTCTAATGGCATAAGAGCTTTCTTT. It translates to CASSSNGIRAFF.

This clone was observed a few times. This sequence joins TRBV30 and TRBJ1-6, with D uncertain. The germline V gene has CDR1 GTSNPN and CDR2 SVGIG (reference sequence). Trimming stripped 2 bases from V and 7 bases from J, with 9 bases between. The CDR3 is 13 residues long. The CDR3 is CAWSLSRNSPLHF. As DNA, the CDR3 is TGTGCCTGGAGTCTCTCGCGAAATTCACCCCTCCACTTT.

The V gene is TRBV5-1, the J gene TRBJ1-2, with 8 bases matching TRBD1. CDR1 and CDR2 (germline): SGHRS, YFSETQ. The CDR3 is 13 residues long. The trim removed 4 bases at V and 8 bases at J, leaving 7 bases unmatched. The CDR3 region is CASSPQGAGGYTF. The CDR3, as DNA: TGCGCCAGCAGCCCCCAGGGGGCAGGGGGCTACACCTTC.

The V gene is TRBV20-1, the J gene TRBJ1-5, with 8 bases lining up with TRBD1. In germline, CDR1 is DFQATT, CDR2 SNEGSKA (reference sequence). V lost 3 bases and J lost 2; bases outside the gene matches: 9. The CDR3 is 16 residues long. In nucleotides, the CDR3 is TGCAGTGCTAGTGGGGCAGGGGGCACGGGCAATCAGCCCCAGCATTTT. Protein: CSASGAGGTGNQPQHF.

The chain couples TRBV7-2 to TRBJ1-2, with D maybe TRBD1 (6 bases). CDR3 length: 15 residues. Germline CDR1 SGHTA, CDR2 FQGNSA. Trimming stripped 0 bases from V and 4 bases from J, with 12 bases between. This CDR3 is CASSLALDSGYGYTF. The DNA of the CDR3 is TGTGCCAGCAGCTTAGCGCTGGACAGTGGCTATGGCTACACCTTC. Full variable domain (rest looked up from reference TRBV7-2 and TRBJ1-2): GAGVSQSPSNKVTEKGKDVELRCDPISGHTALYWYRQSLGQGLEFLIYFQGNSAPDKSGLPSDRFSAERTGGSVSTLTIQRTQQEDSAVYLCASSLALDSGYGYTFGSGTRLTVV.

This clone was picked up a small number of times. The V and J genes are TRBV7-2 and TRBJ1-2; TRBD1 matches 7 bases. Unmatched junction bases numbered 3, after V lost 6 bases and J lost 2 bases. The germline V gene has CDR1 SGHTA and CDR2 FQGNSA. The CDR3 consists of 13 residues. DNA for the CDR3: TGTGCCAGCAGACGACAGGGAAACTATGGCTACACCTTC. It codes for CASRRQGNYGYTF. The full variable domain, its missing parts supplied by reference TRBV7-2 and TRBJ1-2, is GAGVSQSPSNKVTEKGKDVELRCDPISGHTALYWYRQSLGQGLEFLIYFQGNSAPDKSGLPSDRFSAERTGGSVSTLTIQRTQQEDSAVYLCASRRQGNYGYTFGSGTRLTVV.

The V call is TRBV5-1, the J call TRBJ2-5; tentatively, D is TRBD1 (5 bases). In germline, CDR1 is SGHRS, CDR2 YFSETQ. Trimming removed 1 base at V and 3 bases at J, with 7 bases between. The CDR3 covers 13 residues. For the CDR3, the DNA is TGCGCCAGCAGCTTGTTACAGGAAGAGACCCAGTACTTC. This codes for CASSLLQEETQYF.

The V call is TRBV10-3, the J call TRBJ1-2; a weak D match, TRBD1 (6 bases). CDR3 length: 14 residues. Trimming took 6 bases from V and 2 from J, leaving 13 bases between them. The germline V gene encodes CDR1 ENHRY and CDR2 SYGVKD. DNA of the CDR3: TGTGCCATCAGAACAGGGTCTCTAAACTATGGCTACACCTTC. The encoded protein is CAIRTGSLNYGYTF.

This chain connects TRBV18 to TRBJ1-2; maybe TRBD1 (6 bases). Germline CDR1 is KGHSH and CDR2 is LQKENI. CDR3 length: 15 amino acids. With 1 base removed from V and 6 bases from J, the gap between germline ends came to 15 bases. The CDR3 is CASSPLRDKVDGYTF. Here the CDR3 DNA reads TGTGCCAGCTCACCACTCCGGGACAAGGTGGATGGCTACACCTTC.

CDR3 sequence reads: CASSFRTGGISNEKLFF. In DNA, the CDR3 is TGTGCCAGCAGTTTTCGGACAGGGGGCATATCTAATGAAAAACTGTTTTTT. The chain uses TRBV28 and TRBJ1-4; TRBD1 matches at 11 bases. Looked up from germline, CDR1 is MDHEN and CDR2 is SYDVKM. The CDR3 sequence is 17 residues long. The V and J ends lost 3 bases and 3 bases, in that order; junction bases with no gene match: 6.

This clone was recorded a few times. The V and J genes are TRBV3-1 (or the pseudogene TRBV3-2) and TRBJ1-1; D is unresolved. The V gene's germline CDR1 is LGHDT and CDR2 YNNKEL (reference sequence). The ends were cut back, 2 bases at V and 1 base at J, with 8 bases in the middle. The CDR3 has 14 residues. CDR3 nucleotide sequence: TGTGCCAGCAGCCAACTTTGGGGGAACACTGAAGCTTTCTTT. Protein sequence: CASSQLWGNTEAFF.

V and J are TRBV28 and TRBJ1-3; D call uncertain. Germline loops: CDR1 MDHEN, CDR2 SYDVKM. CDR3 size: 12 residues. Trimming left V 4 bases short and J 6 bases short, with 7 bases between. The CDR3 spells CASSWGVNTIYF. The DNA for the CDR3 is TGTGCCAGCAGTTGGGGTGTAAACACCATATATTTT.

The count of this clone is one. The gene calls are TRBV5-1 and TRBJ2-3; 11 bases fit TRBD2. J lost 3 bases, V lost 2 bases, and 2 bases had no gene match. Looked up from germline, CDR1 is SGHRS and CDR2 is YFSETQ. The CDR3 is 15 amino acids. Written as DNA, the CDR3 is TGCGCCAGCAGCTTTAGCGGGGGGGTGACAGATACGCAGTATTTT. Translated, it gives CASSFSGGVTDTQYF.

The chain has TRBV19 and TRBJ1-2; D gene ambiguous. Germline assignment: CDR1 LNHDA and CDR2 SQIVND (reference sequence). V lost 4 bases and J 0 bases, leaving 12 bases between the germline ends. The CDR3 runs 15 residues. The DNA for the CDR3 is TGTGCCAGTAGTAGGGGAGGCGTGACTAACTATGGCTACACCTTC. It is translated as CASSRGGVTNYGYTF.

The rearrangement joins TRBV5-1 to TRBJ2-4, with TRBD1 matching 9 bases. Germline lookup yields CDR1 SGHRS and CDR2 YFSETQ. The CDR3 has 15 residues. The V gene end was trimmed by 0 bases and the J gene end by 4 bases; junction bases not matched to a gene: 2. The CDR3 DNA reads as TGCGCCAGCAGCTTGGAGGGACAGGGTAAAAACATTCAGTACTTC. Its protein product is CASSLEGQGKNIQYF.

The genes are TRBV6-5 and TRBJ1-6, with 11 bases fitting TRBD1. V lost 6 bases, J lost 7 bases, and 5 bases stayed unmatched. Germline-derived CDR1 and CDR2 are MNHEY and SVGAGI. This CDR3 contains 15 residues. Here the CDR3 reads CASREGQGGNSPLHF. The CDR3 DNA follows: TGTGCCAGCAGGGAGGGACAGGGGGGAAATTCACCCCTCCACTTT.

This chain connects TRBV12-3 or TRBV12-4 to TRBJ1-1; no reliable D call. Trimming pared 5 bases from V and 3 bases from J, leaving 10 bases between. The CDR3 runs to 13 residues. The CDR3: CASSTTWDTEAFF. The CDR3 bases are TGTGCCAGCAGTACAACTTGGGACACTGAAGCTTTCTTT.

This chain links TRBV11-3 with TRBJ1-5; D not resolved. The V gene's germline CDR1 is SGHNT and CDR2 YENEEA. Trimming cost V 5 bases and J 5 bases, with 16 bases left between them. This CDR3 has 15 amino acids. CDR3 coding DNA: TGTGCCAGCAGCCGCACACCGGGAGCGTATCAGCCCCAGCATTTT. Its translation is CASSRTPGAYQPQHF.

The chain joins TRBV28 to TRBJ1-1; no definite D call. The ends were cut back, 10 bases at V and 6 bases at J, with 15 bases in the middle. The CDR3 has 12 residues. Germline V gene lookup returns CDR1 MDHEN and CDR2 SYDVKM. In DNA, the CDR3 is TGTGCCACCTACGACTCCGGGGCTGAAGCTTTCTTT. It specifies CATYDSGAEAFF.

V and J are TRBV28 and TRBJ2-7; tentative D call: TRBD2 (5 bases). CDR1 MDHEN and CDR2 SYDVKM come from the germline V gene. V lost 6 bases, J lost 7 bases, and 13 bases lay in between. The CDR3 is 12 amino acids. The DNA for the CDR3 is TGTGCCAGCAGCCTACCCCGGGATGAGCAGTACTTC. This encodes CASSLPRDEQYF.

The chain has TRBV28 and TRBJ1-3; D gene unclear. Germline V gene lookup returns CDR1 MDHEN and CDR2 SYDVKM. The CDR3 has 14 residues. V lost 8 bases, J lost 1 base, and 12 bases lay in between. CDR3 coding DNA: TGTGCCAGCGTAGAGGCTCGGTCTGGAAACACCATATATTTT. It yields the protein CASVEARSGNTIYF.

The chain links TRBV6-5 to TRBJ1-1; TRBD1 matches 9 bases. The J segment lost 4 bases and the V segment lost 6 bases, leaving 6 bases of the junction unmatched. Germline CDR1 MNHEY, CDR2 SVGAGI. The CDR3 covers 14 residues. CDR3 sequence reads: CASSPTGGGTEAFF. The CDR3 DNA reads as TGTGCCAGCAGCCCCACAGGGGGCGGCACTGAAGCTTTCTTT.